This T cell receptor beta chain was sequenced for a study of CD8 T cells in Susac syndrome (dated by TCRdb to between 2018 and 2021). With respect to the entire study: Repertoire sequencing was used to test whether CD8+ T cell activation and differentiation in Susac syndrome was antigen driven. Paper-wide results and their limitations: The TCR sequencing and HLA analysis was acknowledged to have included a relatively small number of individuals.

Comments on this clonotype: This clone's antigen is unknown. There are no base qualities to consult, and no much larger clone falls within one base.

High-throughput TCR beta sequencing profiled peripheral blood CD8+ and CD4+ T cells from healthy donors, Susac syndrome patients and multiple sclerosis patients. Treatment-naive patients with stable or active relapsing-remitting disease fulfilling revised McDonald criteria were used as multiple sclerosis controls. Bulk CD8+ and CD4+ T cells were purified by magnetic negative isolation, while CD8+ TEMRA cells were enriched using FACS. Blood was drawn into EDTA tubes, processed within 24 hours, and PBMCs were isolated by density gradient centrifugation. PBMCs intended for TCR sequencing were frozen in liquid nitrogen and were later thawed in a 37 degrees C water bath. The sorted or isolated CD4+, CD8+ and CD8+ TEMRA cells had a purity of 90% or higher. CDR1 is given as SGDLS and CDR2 as YYNGEE, both from the germline V gene. Including the terminal cysteine and phenylalanine, the CDR3 comprises 12 residues. Only the CDR3 region is kept as DNA, spanning 36 bases read in frame from base 1. V is pruned by 2 bases and J by 6 bases, leaving 0 bases of the junction without a gene match.

RNA was extracted with the RNeasy kit and roughly 0.5 to 1 ug was reverse transcribed using random hexamers. The immunoSEQ multiplex PCR assay, which covers 54 Vbeta and 13 Jbeta segments, was used to amplify TCR beta CDR3 regions. PCR amplification bias was corrected by using a synthetic template baseline for primer optimization and computational correction. The original pipeline was this. Reads were annotated to V, D and J genes per IMGT and analyzed with immunoSEQ Analyzer, keeping only productive sequences. Clonality was computed as one minus Shannon entropy normalized by log2 of the number of productive unique sequences. For each patient and control, public and private clones were evaluated within the 100 most prevalent clones. A clone was defined as Susac-specific if it was absent from the healthy and MS cohorts, from roughly 990 published viral clones and from other ImmuneACCESS disease sequences. TCRdb reprocessed the public reads (quality trimming at Q25 with fastp, clone calling with MiXCR) and kept in-frame beta chains. Rows are combined by CDR3 protein, so each entry shows the most common genes and DNA. In this record, the V and J calls reflect TCRdb's handling and not the investigators' own analysis. The sample profile shows hundreds of thousands of distinct CDR3 sequences; about 95% of them were found once. About 0.091% of the sample lies in the top ten.

The receptor chain draws on TRBV9 and TRBJ2-7; 9 bases in between match TRBD1. The sequenced material came from CD4+ T cells from PBMCs. This clonotype was sampled from a human donor with multiple sclerosis. The CDR3 region has the sequence CASSVGQGEQYF. In nucleotide form, the sequence is TGTGCCAGCAGCGTGGGACAGGGCGAGCAGTACTTC. The full variable domain, completed from the reference TRBV9 and TRBJ2-7 proteins outside the CDR3, reads DSGVTQTPKHLITATGQRVTLRCSPRSGDLSVYWYQQSLDQGLQFLIQYYNGEERAKGNILERFSAQQFPDLHSELNLSSLELGDSALYFCASSVGQGEQYFGPGTRLTVT.